The sequence of this T cell receptor beta chain was determined in a study of T cell responses to AZD1222 COVID-19 vaccine. Whole-study findings and limits: Baseline serostatus was positive in only a handful of AZD1222 recipients. Repertoire sampling was restricted to post-peak T cell response timepoints. White British people made up most donors, females outnumbered males, and clonal diversity was possibly underestimated. Spike was spanned by vaccine-associated CD4 TCRs, which were dominant at 160-218 and 743-854.

Concerning this clone itself: Its target is unknown.

The assay was immunoSEQ multiplex PCR, and TCRdb's table has in-frame clones only and misses some. The sample includes 140,000 to 150,000 clones, 80% to 95% of them seen just once. The sample here was peripheral blood, taken on day 0 of AZD1222 vaccination. The receptor was derived from an adult in good health.

The chain's CDR3 is CAISERLTSGRFPSNEQFF. In DNA, the CDR3 is TGTGCCATCAGTGAGCGCCTTACTAGCGGGAGGTTCCCCTCCAATGAGCAGTTCTTC. The chain has TRBV10-3 and TRBJ2-1, with 12 nucleotides matching TRBD2. Germline values: CDR1 ENHRY, CDR2 SYGVKD. The CDR3 has 19 residues. Trimming cost V 2 bases and J 6 bases; bases outside gene matches: 14.